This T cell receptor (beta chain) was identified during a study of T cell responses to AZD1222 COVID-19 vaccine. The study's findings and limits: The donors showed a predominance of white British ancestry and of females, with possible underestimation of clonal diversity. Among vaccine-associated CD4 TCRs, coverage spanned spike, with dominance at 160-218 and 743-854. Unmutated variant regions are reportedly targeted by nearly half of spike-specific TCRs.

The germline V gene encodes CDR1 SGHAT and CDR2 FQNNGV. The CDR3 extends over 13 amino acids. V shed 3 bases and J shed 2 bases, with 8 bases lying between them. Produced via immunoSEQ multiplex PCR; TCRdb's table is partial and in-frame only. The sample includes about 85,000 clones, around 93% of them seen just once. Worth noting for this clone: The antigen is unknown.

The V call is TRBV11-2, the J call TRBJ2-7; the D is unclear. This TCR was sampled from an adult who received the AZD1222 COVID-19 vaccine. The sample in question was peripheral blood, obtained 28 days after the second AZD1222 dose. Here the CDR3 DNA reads TGTGCCAGCAGCTTGGCAGGTCCCTACGAGCAGTACTTC. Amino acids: CASSLAGPYEQYF.